The clone carrying this T cell receptor (beta chain) came up many times. Its specificity is unknown. Between the trimmed V and J ends, which lost 3 bases and 9 bases, there was a span of 9 bases. CDR3 length: 12 amino acids. This sample was included in a study of T cell repertoires in cytomegalovirus infection. TCRdb re-called the reads through MiXCR, storing one row per CDR3 protein. Among about 130,000 distinct CDR3 sequences, 24% were seen once, and the ten largest hold about a third. The sequence came from a human donor in good health (CMV status not recorded). Some clones in this sample may be carry-over from other donors' samples. Sequencing was performed on PBMCs, sequenced either directly or after in vitro stimulation (not recorded which). This rearrangement joins TRBV12-3 or TRBV12-4 to TRBJ2-1; D may correspond to TRBD1 or TRBD2 (5 bases each). The CDR3 sequence is CASSFHGTEQFF. The CDR3 region has the DNA TGTGCCAGCAGTTTTCATGGGACTGAGCAGTTCTTC.